Below, one T cell receptor beta chain is given with its context. Alongside a J-beta primer mix, a sample-barcoded 5' primer served in a second PCR lasting roughly 7 to 11 cycles. TCRdb processed the 5' RACE reads anew with MiXCR; each CDR3 protein has one entry. The sample has 450,000 to 600,000 distinct CDR3 sequences; 25% to 35% are singletons. This entry is derived from a study of blood T cells in healthy people across ages. The CDR3 is 15 residues long. V dropped 4 bases and J dropped 3 bases, with 15 bases sitting between them. CDR1 is LGHNA and CDR2 is YNFKEQ in the germline V gene. A further study also used this sample, focusing on T cells of mothers and their children.

Sample: blood. V is TRBV4-2 and J is TRBJ2-5, with D unresolved. The TCR comes from a boy aged 2-9 years in good health. The CDR3 region has the DNA TGTGCCAGCAGCCCGAACGCCGGGTCGGAAGAGACCCAGTACTTC. Translated, it gives CASSPNAGSEETQYF.